The rows below give T cell receptor beta chains drawn from one sample of a study of vaccination effects on CD4 cells after COVID-19. These receptors have no known antigen. This table comes from immunoSEQ multiplex PCR, and its TCRdb copy is limited to in-frame clones, with some not included. The table includes 30,000 to 40,000 clones, around three quarters detected once. Sequenced here: CD4+ T cells from PBMCs cultured with HCoV-229E spike peptides, sampled after COVID-19 vaccination. The receptor source for this set is a human donor who received a COVID-19 vaccine. Each CDR3 is given with its conserved first and last residue. The order of the fields is clone size, D gene, V gene, J gene, CDR3 DNA, CDR3 protein. The D gene is left open where the match is weak. Some rows mark clone size as missing; the rest say once, few, many or name a class of expanded clone.

>.|.|TRBV10-3|TRBJ1-2
TGTGCCATCAGTGAGTCGAGGCCTGGACGCCTAATCAACTATGGCTACACCTTC
CAISESRPGRLINYGYTF
>.|.|TRBV6-5|TRBJ1-5
TGTGCCAGCACGGAGGCCGCGAGTGTATTACAGCCCCAGCATTTT
CASTEAASVLQPQHF
>.|TRBD1|TRBV11-3|TRBJ2-1
TGTGCCAGCAGCCAGACAGGGATGTTTGAGTCTATGAATGAGCAGTTCTTC
CASSQTGMFESMNEQFF
>.|.|TRBV19|TRBJ1-5
TGTGCCAGTAGTTTTATCCAGGGGAGAAGGTATAGCAATCAGCCCCAGCATTTT
CASSFIQGRRYSNQPQHF
>.|TRBD2|TRBV5-1|TRBJ2-3
TGCGCCAGCAGCCACGGATATAGCGGGGGGAGCGGGAATACGCAGTATTTT
CASSHGYSGGSGNTQYF
>.|TRBD1|TRBV6-1|TRBJ1-2
TGTGCCAGCAGTGATGGTAGGAGGGGGCGCGGCTATGGCTACACCTTC
CASSDGRRGRGYGYTF
>.|.|TRBV11-2|TRBJ1-6
TGTGCCAGCAGCTTATACCCATTTAGGGGGTCACCCCTCCACTTT
CASSLYPFRGSPLHF
>few|.|TRBV7-2|TRBJ2-1
TGTGCCAGCAGCTTCCCCGGGACGACGATCTACAATGAGCAGTTCTTC
CASSFPGTTIYNEQFF
>.|.|TRBV19|TRBJ1-5
TGTGCCAGTAGTATAGGGGGCACCCCAGGTAATCAGCCCCAGCATTTT
CASSIGGTPGNQPQHF
>.|TRBD1|TRBV29-1|TRBJ1-3
TGCAGCCCGATGGACAGGGCTGGAAACACCATATATTTT
CSPMDRAGNTIYF
>.|.|TRBV5-4|TRBJ1-2
TGTGCCAGCAGCTTGTGGGGGGGCCAGGTCTACTATGGCTACACCTTC
CASSLWGGQVYYGYTF
>.|TRBD2|TRBV4-1|TRBJ2-3
TGCGCCAGCAGCCCAGGGGTTCTAGCGGGGAGCACAGATACGCAGTATTTT
CASSPGVLAGSTDTQYF
>.|.|TRBV5-1|TRBJ2-7
TGCGCCAGCAGCTTGGCCGGGGACGAGCAGTACTTC
CASSLAGDEQYF
>.|.|TRBV6-1|TRBJ2-5
TGTGCCAGCAGTGAACTTAGGGGAGTTCAAGAGACCCAGTACTTC
CASSELRGVQETQYF
>.|TRBD2|TRBV10-3|TRBJ2-2
TGTGCCATCAGTCCCAGGGCAGCGGGATCCACCGGGGAGCTGTTTTTT
CAISPRAAGSTGELFF
>.|.|TRBV2|TRBJ2-3
TGTGCCAGCAGTGAGGAGTATAGCACAGATACGCAGTATTTT
CASSEEYSTDTQYF
>.|TRBD2|TRBV10-3|TRBJ2-1
TGTGCCATCAGTGAACGGGGGGACTCCTACAATGAGCAGTTCTTC
CAISERGDSYNEQFF
>.|.|TRBV28|TRBJ1-2
TGTGCCAGCAGTACTTCCGGGATAAACTATGGCTACACCTTC
CASSTSGINYGYTF
>few|.|TRBV24-1|TRBJ1-1
TGTGCCACCAGTGATTTTACGAACACTGAAGCTTTCTTT
CATSDFTNTEAFF
>.|.|TRBV21-1|TRBJ1-5
TGTGCCAGCAGCAAGGTGGGTACAGGGGATTGCCAGCCCCAGCATTTT
CASSKVGTGDCQPQHF
>few|.|TRBV11-1|TRBJ1-1
TGTGCCAGCAGACCCCTCGACAGGAACACTGAAGCTTTCTTT
CASRPLDRNTEAFF
>.|.|TRBV6-6|TRBJ2-1
TGTGCCAGCAGTTACGCGGAGACAGGAAGTGAGCAGTTCTTC
CASSYAETGSEQFF
>.|.|TRBV5-1|TRBJ2-7
TGCGCCAGCGGCCGACTAGGGAGTTTCTCCTACGAGCAGTACTTC
CASGRLGSFSYEQYF
>.|.|TRBV2|TRBJ1-1
TGTGCCAGCAGTAGGGATTCTCCCACTGAAGCTTTCTTT
CASSRDSPTEAFF
>.|TRBD1|TRBV2|TRBJ2-5
TGTGCCAGCCACAGCGGGACAGGGGGCGCTCTCCGCGGGACCCAGTACTTC
CASHSGTGGALRGTQYF
>.|.|TRBV15|TRBJ2-7
TGTGCCACCAGCAGAGATAGGGGAGGCGAGCAGTACTTC
CATSRDRGGEQYF
>.|TRBD1|TRBV5-1|TRBJ2-3
TGCGCCAGCACCGAGCAGGGGGCACTACAGACAGATACGCAGTATTTT
CASTEQGALQTDTQYF
>few|.|TRBV4-1|TRBJ2-7
TGCGCCAGCAGCCAGTCTAGCGTTTGGGCCGAGCAGTACTTC
CASSQSSVWAEQYF
>.|.|TRBV4-2|TRBJ2-7
TGTGCCAGCAGCCAGGACACTAGTCCCCTAATCTACGAGCAGTACTTC
CASSQDTSPLIYEQYF
>.|TRBD2|TRBV3-1/TRBV3-2|TRBJ2-7
TGTGCCAGCAGCCAAATAGCGGGGGACCCCTACGAGCAGTACTTC
CASSQIAGDPYEQYF
>.|.|TRBV29-1|TRBJ2-1
TGCAGCGGACGCTACGGTTTCAATGAGCAGTTCTTC
CSGRYGFNEQFF
>.|TRBD1|TRBV6-5|TRBJ1-3
TGTGCCAGCGTGAACACAGGGGGAGGAAACACCATATATTTT
CASVNTGGGNTIYF
>.|.|TRBV14|TRBJ2-5
TGTGCCAGCAGCCAAACGGGACAAGTCCGGGAGACCCAGTACTTC
CASSQTGQVRETQYF
>.|.|TRBV2|TRBJ1-5
TGTGCCAGCAGTGTAGGGCAGTCAGGCAATCAGCCCCAGCATTTT
CASSVGQSGNQPQHF
>once|TRBD1|TRBV6-5|TRBJ1-2
TGTGCCAGCAGCTACAGGGGAGGCTACACCTTC
CASSYRGGYTF
>.|.|TRBV15|TRBJ1-3
TGTGCCACCGGCGGGGAGGCTGGAAACACCATATATTTT
CATGGEAGNTIYF
>.|TRBD2|TRBV5-8|TRBJ2-3
TGTGCCAGCAGCTCCGGGACTAGCGCCGCAGATACGCAGTATTTT
CASSSGTSAADTQYF
>.|TRBD1|TRBV11-2|TRBJ2-1
TGTGCCAGCAGCCTCCGGGACAGGGGCCTAACTTTCTACAATGAGCAGTTCTTC
CASSLRDRGLTFYNEQFF
>medium-sized|.|TRBV27|TRBJ1-3
TGTGCCAGCAGTCCGCAAATTGGAAACACCATATATTTT
CASSPQIGNTIYF
>.|TRBD2|TRBV25-1|TRBJ2-5
TGTGCCAGCACTCTAGCGGGAGGTTTGGAGACCCAGTACTTC
CASTLAGGLETQYF
>few|.|TRBV18|TRBJ1-1
TGTGCCAGCTCACCGATGGACAACCCGAGGGGCACTGAAGCTTTCTTT
CASSPMDNPRGTEAFF
>medium-sized|.|TRBV6-2/TRBV6-3|TRBJ2-1
TGTGCCAGCAGTTACATCCCCCTACTAGCTTGGAATGAGCAGTTCTTC
CASSYIPLLAWNEQFF
>.|.|TRBV5-1|TRBJ2-6
TGCGCCAGCAGCGAGACACCAGGGGCTGGGGCCAACGTCCTGACTTTC
CASSETPGAGANVLTF
>.|.|TRBV6-5|TRBJ2-7
TGTGCCAGCAGTTATTGGGGGGCTCGGGAGCAGTACTTC
CASSYWGAREQYF
>.|.|TRBV30|TRBJ2-5
TGTGCCTGGAGTGTACGTCTGAAAGAGACCCAGTACTTC
CAWSVRLKETQYF
>.|.|TRBV11-3|TRBJ2-7
TGTGCCAGCAGCGATTGTCAGGTGGGGGTCTGTGGGGAGCAGTACTTC
CASSDCQVGVCGEQYF
>.|.|TRBV30|TRBJ1-4
TGTGCCTGGAGTGAACAGGGAGGGGGGTATGAAAAACTGTTTTTT
CAWSEQGGGYEKLFF
>.|.|TRBV25-1|TRBJ2-7
TGTGCCAGCAGTGAATTAGGCATCGGGAAATACGAGCAGTACTTC
CASSELGIGKYEQYF
>.|TRBD1|TRBV5-1|TRBJ1-2
TGCGCCAGCAGCTCTCCGGGACAGCCCTATGGCTACACCTTC
CASSSPGQPYGYTF
>.|TRBD2|TRBV4-1|TRBJ2-7
TGCGCCAGCAGCCAGAGGACTAGCGGGACCTACGAGCAGTACTTC
CASSQRTSGTYEQYF
>once|TRBD1|TRBV6-4|TRBJ1-2
TGTGCCAGCCCCCGGGACAGGGAAGGCTATGGCTACACCTTC
CASPRDREGYGYTF
>.|.|TRBV6-5|TRBJ2-7
TGTGCCACCCTCCGTCAGGAGACGACCTACGAGCAGTACTTC
CATLRQETTYEQYF
>.|.|TRBV10-1|TRBJ1-3
TGCGCCAGCAGTCCGCTCGCCTCTGGAAACACCATATATTTT
CASSPLASGNTIYF
>.|.|TRBV27|TRBJ1-1
TGTGCCAGCAGTTTAAGCCAGGGGCGAACTGAAGCTTTCTTT
CASSLSQGRTEAFF
>.|.|TRBV6-6|TRBJ1-5
TGTGCCAGCAGTTACGGGCAGGCGTATAGCAATCAGCCCCAGCATTTT
CASSYGQAYSNQPQHF
>.|.|TRBV19|TRBJ1-1
TGTGCCACCTCGAAGCTGGTCTCGGGGGGGGCGAACACTGAAGCTTTCTTT
CATSKLVSGGANTEAFF
>.|TRBD2|TRBV18|TRBJ2-7
TGTGCCAGCTCCGGGGGAGCGGGAGCCTACGAGCAGTACTTC
CASSGGAGAYEQYF